A single sample is the source of the 14 T cell receptor beta chains below, sequenced in a study of blood T cell repertoires in COVID-19. Assay used: immunoSEQ multiplex PCR; TCRdb lists only in-frame clones, some missing. This table has 200,000 to 250,000 clones, roughly 88% appearing once. The sequenced sample was PBMCs or T cells enriched from blood (not recorded which). The receptors derive from a woman aged 25-40 years who had been exposed to COVID-19.

The rearrangement links TRBV19 to TRBJ2-7; the match to TRBD1 covers 7 bases. CDR3 length equals 17 residues. CDR1 LNHDA and CDR2 SQIVND come from the germline V gene (reference sequence). The V segment lost 4 bases and the J segment 0 bases; nucleotides outside the gene matches: 12. The CDR3 DNA reads TGTGCCAGTAGTAAGTCGACAGGGTCCCACCACTCCTACGAGCAGTACTTC. Protein product: CASSKSTGSHHSYEQYF.

The chain is built from TRBV7-9 and TRBJ2-1; D gene unclear. V was cut by 3 bases and J by 0 bases, with 12 bases left in between. Germline V gives CDR1 SEHNR, CDR2 FQNEAQ (reference sequence). There are 16 residues in the CDR3. CDR3 sequence reads: CASSFNRLNSYNEQFF. The CDR3 DNA is TGTGCCAGCAGCTTCAATCGACTTAACTCCTACAATGAGCAGTTCTTC.

This chain links TRBV6-5 with TRBJ1-1, with 9 bases aligning to TRBD1. Trimming at V came to 4 bases and at J to 5 bases, leaving 5 bases not matched to a gene. Germline CDR1 MNHEY, CDR2 SVGAGI. This CDR3 region has 14 residues. CDR3 sequence: CASSFSGTGTEAFF. CDR3 DNA: TGTGCCAGCAGTTTTTCCGGGACAGGGACTGAAGCTTTCTTT.

This clone was recorded once. The chain couples TRBV29-1 to TRBJ2-7, with a weak D call TRBD1 (5 bases). From germline, CDR1 is SQVTM and CDR2 ANQGSEA. This CDR3 is built from 12 residues. The V gene lost 6 bases and the J gene lost 0 bases, with 9 bases spanning the gap. This CDR3 reads CSVQASSYEQYF. The CDR3 DNA sequence: TGCAGCGTACAGGCGAGCTCCTACGAGCAGTACTTC.

This clone was recorded once. The chain uses TRBV15 and TRBJ1-1, with unresolved D. Trimming took 0 bases from V and 11 from J, leaving 7 bases between them. This CDR3 comprises 11 residues. The germline gives CDR1 LNHNV, CDR2 YYDKDF (reference sequence). The CDR3 DNA follows: TGTGCCACCAGCAGAGATTCGGGGGCTTTCTTT. Translation gives CATSRDSGAFF.

The rearrangement joins TRBV27 to TRBJ1-2; D unclear. The CDR3 runs to 15 residues. Germline lookup yields CDR1 MNHEY and CDR2 SMNVEV (reference sequence). V lost 0 bases, J lost 7 bases, and 15 bases lay in between. The DNA for the CDR3 is TGTGCCAGCAGTTTATCTTGGAGTGAATCCTCTGGCTACACCTTC. Translation: CASSLSWSESSGYTF.

This chain connects TRBV7-6 to TRBJ2-5, with 10 positions matching TRBD1. The CDR3 spans 16 residues. V lost 5 bases to trimming and J lost 5 bases; unmatched junction nucleotides: 11. Germline V gives CDR1 SGHVS, CDR2 FNYEAQ. The CDR3 loop is CASSLTGQGYFETQYF. The CDR3 DNA follows: TGTGCCAGCAGCCTGACGGGACAGGGGTACTTCGAGACCCAGTACTTC. Full variable domain (outside the CDR3, taken from reference TRBV7-6 and TRBJ2-5): GAGVSQSPRYKVTKRGQDVALRCDPISGHVSLYWYRQALGQGPEFLTYFNYEAQQDKSGLPNDRFSAERPEGSISTLTIQRTEQRDSAMYRCASSLTGQGYFETQYFGPGTRLLVL.

This sequence joins TRBV5-4 and TRBJ2-5; 11 bases are shared with TRBD2. Germline-derived CDR1 and CDR2 are SGHNT and YYREEE (reference sequence). This CDR3 is 14 amino acids long. V lost 4 bases to trimming and J lost 5 bases; unmatched junction nucleotides: 4. The CDR3 DNA reads TGTGCCAGCAGCCAACTAGCGGGAGTGGAGACCCAGTACTTC. Its protein is CASSQLAGVETQYF.

The chain links TRBV18 to TRBJ2-7, with 7 nucleotides matching TRBD2. The trim removed 5 bases at V and 3 bases at J, leaving 10 bases unmatched. The CDR3 is 15 amino acids. Germline assignment: CDR1 KGHSH and CDR2 LQKENI. Written as DNA, the CDR3 is TGTGCCAGCTCAGAAGGTAGGCTAGCGGACTACGAGCAGTACTTC. It codes for CASSEGRLADYEQYF.

The chain carries TRBV10-3 and TRBJ2-1; 8 nucleotides align to TRBD1. V shed 0 bases, J shed 6 bases, and the junction held 10 bases outside the gene matches. The length of the CDR3 is 17 residues. Germline CDR1 and CDR2: ENHRY and SYGVKD. The CDR3 DNA reads as TGTGCCATCAGTGAGTCGAGGGGGCGCGACAGGGGCAATGAGCAGTTCTTC. This sequence encodes CAISESRGRDRGNEQFF.

The chain carries TRBV10-2 and TRBJ2-7, with 7 bases that match TRBD2. The CDR3 loop spans 15 amino acids. Germline V gene lookup returns CDR1 WSHSY and CDR2 SAAADI. V was pared by 4 bases and J by 2 bases, with 8 bases of the junction left unmatched. In DNA, the CDR3 is TGCGCCAGCAGTGGAAAGGAGCGGGACCCCTACGAGCAGTACTTC. This gives the protein CASSGKERDPYEQYF.

The chain joins TRBV4-1 to TRBJ1-1; D gene uncertain. The germline V and J ends were trimmed by 1 base and 1 base, with 10 bases remaining between them. The CDR3 has 15 amino acids. Germline V CDR1 and CDR2: MGHRA, YSYEKL. DNA of the CDR3: TGCGCCAGCAGCCAAGGGCTTGGCAGGAACACTGAAGCTTTCTTT. Translated: CASSQGLGRNTEAFF.

This chain uses TRBV4-1 with TRBJ2-1, with a tentative D call TRBD1 (6 bases). Germline CDR1 and CDR2: MGHRA and YSYEKL. V lost 1 base to trimming and J lost 8 bases, with 15 bases between them. This CDR3 is 15 amino acids long. The CDR3: CASSQVGTGTDEQFF. The CDR3 bases are TGCGCCAGCAGCCAAGTCGGAACAGGGACCGATGAGCAGTTCTTC.

The chain employs TRBV2 and TRBJ2-7; D is ambiguous. V shed 2 bases and J shed 2 bases, with 13 bases lying between them. CDR1 is SNHLY, CDR2 FYNNEI, per germline. There are 15 residues in the CDR3. CDR3 bases: TGTGCCAGCAGTGAAAGAGGAATCCTAACCTACGAGCAGTACTTC. This sequence encodes CASSERGILTYEQYF.